This entry concerns a single TCR beta chain. Its antigen is not yet known. Base qualities are not at hand, and no much larger clone is one base apart. V is trimmed back by 7 bases and J by 3 bases, and the junction contains 4 bases that no gene match accounts for. The germline V gene yields SNHLY for CDR1 and FYNNEI for CDR2. From the cysteine up to the phenylalanine, the CDR3 has a length of 15 residues. Only the CDR3 part of the read is kept: 45 bases, read in frame from the first base. The entry originates in a study of OX40 agonist ivuxolimab in advanced cancers. With respect to the entire study: Ivuxolimab, which targeted the costimulatory receptor OX40 (CD134), was an agonistic, fully human IgG2 monoclonal antibody. Intravenous ivuxolimab was administered to patients every 2 weeks at six dose levels: 0.01, 0.1, 0.3, 1.5, 3 and 10 mg/kg. Of the approximately 50 patients in dose escalation, about 19 had hepatocellular carcinoma, some 15 had melanoma, 9 had renal cell carcinoma and 9 had head and neck cancer. A male proportion of 75% to 85% and a mean age of around 60 years, ranging from roughly 23 to 79, were recorded for the dose-escalation cohort. Patients were allowed to have had prior anti-PD-1, anti-PD-L1 or anti-CTLA-4 therapy, and approximately 40% of the dose-escalation patients had been treated with checkpoint inhibitors. Partial responses occurred in three dose-escalation patients, of whom one had hepatocellular carcinoma and two had cutaneous melanoma. The purpose of peripheral TCRbeta sequencing was to test whether ivuxolimab changed TCR sequence diversity and led to clonal T-cell expansion. The paper describes the monotherapy dose-escalation part (N ≈ 51 patients) of the phase I trial of ivuxolimab.

General conclusions and limits of the study: Low levels of normalized T-cell clonal expansion were also shown by some nonresponding patients. After ivuxolimab, more expanded clones were found on average in CD8+ T cells than in CD4+ T cells. Antigen specificity was not determined for the clonally expanded peripheral T cells. At doses from 0.1 to 3.0 mg/kg, clonal expansion was seen in both CD4+ and CD8+ blood T cells between baseline and week 6. Partial responders in the 0.1-3.0 mg/kg groups had among the lowest normalized peripheral clonal expansion, especially among CD8+ T cells.

The trial excluded patients who had a history of autoimmune disease or were on systemic immunosuppression. Peripheral blood for TCR sequencing was collected from all dose cohorts at baseline, on cycle 4 day 1, and on cycle 7 day 1. Samples came from an open-label, multicenter, first-in-human phase I dose-escalation trial of ivuxolimab. Adults with locally advanced or metastatic melanoma, renal cell carcinoma, hepatocellular carcinoma or head and neck squamous cell carcinoma were enrolled in the trial. Before TCR sequencing, CD4+ T cells and CD8+ T cells from peripheral blood were sorted into separate populations. Genomic DNA was isolated from the sorted cells so that the TCRbeta CDR3 region could be sequenced. The immunoSEQ Assay was used for sequencing of TCRbeta CDR3 regions. Sourced from immuneACCESS, this table was stored by TCRdb with only in-frame sequences that have V and J called. A share of the clones is absent; for the studies checked, an unresolved V gene accounts for under half, and the remainder has no known explanation. The sample yields 35,000 to 45,000 clones; around 93% were counted once. The ten largest account for around 31% of the sample.

This receptor was obtained from an adult with an advanced solid tumor such as melanoma, head and neck, liver or kidney cancer. Here the sequenced sample was CD4+ or CD8+ T cells sorted from blood, taken in a trial of the OX40 agonist ivuxolimab. The rearrangement joined TRBV2 to TRBJ2-2, with TRBD2 identical over 11 junction bases. The CDR3 region has the sequence CASMQLAGDTGELFF. The DNA sequence is TGTGCCAGCATGCAACTAGCGGGAGACACCGGGGAGCTGTTTTTT.